This T cell receptor beta chain was sequenced during a study of blood T cell repertoires in COVID-19. Background on the study: The samples span acute and convalescent COVID-19 from the United States, Italy and Spain. In each case, the material was cDNA or gDNA derived from T cells, B-cell-depleted T cells, or PBMCs.

In the source study's methods: Reference gene primers were amplified, and this amplification served to estimate nucleated cell counts. Profiled with immunoSEQ multiplex PCR; TCRdb holds only in-frame clones, not every one. The V and J calls and the clone size are those of that table, but D and trimming were determined from the DNA. The sample lists some 700,000 clones, approximately 90% occurring once. CDR3 length: 16 residues. The germline V gene has CDR1 GTSNPN and CDR2 SVGIG (reference sequence). Trimming took 8 bases from V and 0 from J; bases not matched to a gene: 10. Material: peripheral blood. This clonotype was sampled from a woman younger than 30 with acute or convalescent COVID-19. The chain carries TRBV30 and TRBJ1-4; 9 bases are a match to TRBD1. CDR3 sequence (DNA): TGTGCCGGCCGCGGGACAGGGTATACAACTAATGAAAAACTGTTTTTT. Translated: CAGRGTGYTTNEKLFF.